Listed below are T cell receptor beta chains from one sample, sequenced in a study of radiotherapy plus CTLA-4 blockade in lung cancer. Data came from immunoSEQ multiplex PCR; TCRdb stores just in-frame clones and leaves some out. The sample contains tens of thousands of clones, 79% of which appear only once. This sample comprised peripheral blood, obtained from a patient treated with radiotherapy plus ipilimumab. These receptors were taken from a human donor with non-small cell lung cancer that progressed on radiotherapy plus ipilimumab. CDR3s include the opening cysteine and the closing phenylalanine or tryptophan. A D gene is named only where the DNA matches it firmly. Only part of the rows carry a size: once, few, many, or a class if the clone is expanded.

J: TRBJ1-6; size: NA; D: NA; V: TRBV9; DNA: TGTGCCAGCAGGTCCACCGGGACAAATAATTCACCCCTCCACTTT; CDR3: CASRSTGTNNSPLHF
J: TRBJ2-5; size: NA; D: TRBD1; V: TRBV28; DNA: TGTGCCAGCAGTTCGGGACAGGGTATCCAAGAGACCCAGTACTTC; CDR3: CASSSGQGIQETQYF
J: TRBJ1-5; size: NA; D: TRBD1; V: TRBV28; DNA: TGTGCCAGCAGTTTGGAGGGACAGGGCAATCAGCCCCAGCATTTT; CDR3: CASSLEGQGNQPQHF
J: TRBJ2-3; size: NA; D: NA; V: TRBV15; DNA: TGTGCCACCAGCAGAGAGCATCAGGGCACAGATACGCAGTATTTT; CDR3: CATSREHQGTDTQYF
J: TRBJ2-7; size: NA; D: TRBD2; V: TRBV6-1; DNA: TGTGCCAGCAGCTCCTTGAGCGGGGCGTCCTACGAGCAGTACTTC; CDR3: CASSSLSGASYEQYF
J: TRBJ2-5; size: NA; D: TRBD2; V: TRBV28; DNA: TGTGCCAGCAGTCGCAGACTAGCGGGAGTAGAGACCCAGTACTTC; CDR3: CASSRRLAGVETQYF
J: TRBJ2-5; size: NA; D: TRBD2; V: TRBV2; DNA: TGTGCCAGCAGCCCTCTAGCGGGAGGGGGCGCAGAGACCCAGTACTTC; CDR3: CASSPLAGGGAETQYF
J: TRBJ2-7; size: NA; D: NA; V: TRBV6-5; DNA: TGTGCCAGCAGTTTGGGAGGCCCCTACGAGCAGTACTTC; CDR3: CASSLGGPYEQYF
J: TRBJ2-1; size: few; D: NA; V: TRBV18; DNA: TGTGCCAGCTCACAGACCTACAGGGCCAGCTCCTACAATGAGCAGTTCTTC; CDR3: CASSQTYRASSYNEQFF
J: TRBJ2-7; size: few; D: NA; V: TRBV19; DNA: TGTGCCAGTAGTATTGGTCCCTACGAGCAGTACTTC; CDR3: CASSIGPYEQYF
J: TRBJ1-6; size: NA; D: TRBD1; V: TRBV27; DNA: TGTGCCAGCAGTTTACAGGAATGGGGACAGGCACCCCTCCACTTT; CDR3: CASSLQEWGQAPLHF
J: TRBJ2-1; size: NA; D: NA; V: TRBV2; DNA: TGTGCCAGGAACCCGGGCCTGGTGAACAATGAGCAGTTCTTC; CDR3: CARNPGLVNNEQFF
J: TRBJ1-1; size: NA; D: NA; V: TRBV28; DNA: TGTGCCAGCAGTTTATTCCCCCCCCGGACCACTGAAGCTTTCTTT; CDR3: CASSLFPPRTTEAFF
J: TRBJ1-5; size: NA; D: NA; V: TRBV7-9; DNA: TGTGCCAGCAGCTTAGGGACCTGGGGTCAGCCCCAGCATTTT; CDR3: CASSLGTWGQPQHF
J: TRBJ1-3; size: few; D: NA; V: TRBV7-7; DNA: TGTGCCAGCAGCTCCGGCCGCCTCGTCTCTGGAAACACCATATATTTT; CDR3: CASSSGRLVSGNTIYF
J: TRBJ2-3; size: NA; D: TRBD2; V: TRBV27; DNA: TGTGCCAGCAGTTCCCGACTAGCGGGAGCGCCGAGCACAGATACGCAGTATTTT; CDR3: CASSSRLAGAPSTDTQYF
J: TRBJ1-5; size: once; D: NA; V: TRBV4-2; DNA: TGTGCCAGCAGCCAAGATCGGGGTCAGCCCCAGCATTTT; CDR3: CASSQDRGQPQHF
J: TRBJ1-2; size: NA; D: NA; V: TRBV7-9; DNA: TGTGCCAGCAGCTTAGAGGGTGTAGGCTACACCTTC; CDR3: CASSLEGVGYTF
J: TRBJ2-3; size: NA; D: NA; V: TRBV6-1; DNA: TGTGCCAGCAGAGCCGGGCCCCACTACACAGATACGCAGTATTTT; CDR3: CASRAGPHYTDTQYF
J: TRBJ2-2; size: NA; D: NA; V: TRBV15; DNA: TGTGCCACCAGCAGAGGAAAAGGGGGAAAAGCCGGGGAGCTGTTTTTT; CDR3: CATSRGKGGKAGELFF
J: TRBJ2-1; size: few; D: TRBD2; V: TRBV28; DNA: TGTGCCAGCAACCCGACTAGCGTTCGCAATGAGCAGTTCTTC; CDR3: CASNPTSVRNEQFF
J: TRBJ2-7; size: NA; D: TRBD1; V: TRBV4-1; DNA: TGCGCCAGCAGCCAAGATTATTTGGACAGGGGACTCTCCTACGAGCAGTACTTC; CDR3: CASSQDYLDRGLSYEQYF
J: TRBJ2-7; size: once; D: TRBD1; V: TRBV7-6; DNA: TGTGCCAGCAGCTTAGAGGCAGGGGGCATTAGAGAGCAGTACTTC; CDR3: CASSLEAGGIREQYF
J: TRBJ1-2; size: NA; D: NA; V: TRBV5-1; DNA: TGCGCCAGCAGTTTAAATGTCGGAGATGGCTACACCTTC; CDR3: CASSLNVGDGYTF
J: TRBJ2-3; size: NA; D: NA; V: TRBV29-1; DNA: TGCAGCGTTGAAGTTGAAGCGACCCTAAGCACAGATACGCAGTATTTT; CDR3: CSVEVEATLSTDTQYF
J: TRBJ1-5; size: NA; D: NA; V: TRBV11-2; DNA: TGTGCCAGCAGCTCAGGGGACAATTCTAATCAGCCCCAGCATTTT; CDR3: CASSSGDNSNQPQHF
J: TRBJ2-1; size: NA; D: NA; V: TRBV9; DNA: TGTGCCAGCAGCGCCTTGGGGGAGCAGTTCTTC; CDR3: CASSALGEQFF